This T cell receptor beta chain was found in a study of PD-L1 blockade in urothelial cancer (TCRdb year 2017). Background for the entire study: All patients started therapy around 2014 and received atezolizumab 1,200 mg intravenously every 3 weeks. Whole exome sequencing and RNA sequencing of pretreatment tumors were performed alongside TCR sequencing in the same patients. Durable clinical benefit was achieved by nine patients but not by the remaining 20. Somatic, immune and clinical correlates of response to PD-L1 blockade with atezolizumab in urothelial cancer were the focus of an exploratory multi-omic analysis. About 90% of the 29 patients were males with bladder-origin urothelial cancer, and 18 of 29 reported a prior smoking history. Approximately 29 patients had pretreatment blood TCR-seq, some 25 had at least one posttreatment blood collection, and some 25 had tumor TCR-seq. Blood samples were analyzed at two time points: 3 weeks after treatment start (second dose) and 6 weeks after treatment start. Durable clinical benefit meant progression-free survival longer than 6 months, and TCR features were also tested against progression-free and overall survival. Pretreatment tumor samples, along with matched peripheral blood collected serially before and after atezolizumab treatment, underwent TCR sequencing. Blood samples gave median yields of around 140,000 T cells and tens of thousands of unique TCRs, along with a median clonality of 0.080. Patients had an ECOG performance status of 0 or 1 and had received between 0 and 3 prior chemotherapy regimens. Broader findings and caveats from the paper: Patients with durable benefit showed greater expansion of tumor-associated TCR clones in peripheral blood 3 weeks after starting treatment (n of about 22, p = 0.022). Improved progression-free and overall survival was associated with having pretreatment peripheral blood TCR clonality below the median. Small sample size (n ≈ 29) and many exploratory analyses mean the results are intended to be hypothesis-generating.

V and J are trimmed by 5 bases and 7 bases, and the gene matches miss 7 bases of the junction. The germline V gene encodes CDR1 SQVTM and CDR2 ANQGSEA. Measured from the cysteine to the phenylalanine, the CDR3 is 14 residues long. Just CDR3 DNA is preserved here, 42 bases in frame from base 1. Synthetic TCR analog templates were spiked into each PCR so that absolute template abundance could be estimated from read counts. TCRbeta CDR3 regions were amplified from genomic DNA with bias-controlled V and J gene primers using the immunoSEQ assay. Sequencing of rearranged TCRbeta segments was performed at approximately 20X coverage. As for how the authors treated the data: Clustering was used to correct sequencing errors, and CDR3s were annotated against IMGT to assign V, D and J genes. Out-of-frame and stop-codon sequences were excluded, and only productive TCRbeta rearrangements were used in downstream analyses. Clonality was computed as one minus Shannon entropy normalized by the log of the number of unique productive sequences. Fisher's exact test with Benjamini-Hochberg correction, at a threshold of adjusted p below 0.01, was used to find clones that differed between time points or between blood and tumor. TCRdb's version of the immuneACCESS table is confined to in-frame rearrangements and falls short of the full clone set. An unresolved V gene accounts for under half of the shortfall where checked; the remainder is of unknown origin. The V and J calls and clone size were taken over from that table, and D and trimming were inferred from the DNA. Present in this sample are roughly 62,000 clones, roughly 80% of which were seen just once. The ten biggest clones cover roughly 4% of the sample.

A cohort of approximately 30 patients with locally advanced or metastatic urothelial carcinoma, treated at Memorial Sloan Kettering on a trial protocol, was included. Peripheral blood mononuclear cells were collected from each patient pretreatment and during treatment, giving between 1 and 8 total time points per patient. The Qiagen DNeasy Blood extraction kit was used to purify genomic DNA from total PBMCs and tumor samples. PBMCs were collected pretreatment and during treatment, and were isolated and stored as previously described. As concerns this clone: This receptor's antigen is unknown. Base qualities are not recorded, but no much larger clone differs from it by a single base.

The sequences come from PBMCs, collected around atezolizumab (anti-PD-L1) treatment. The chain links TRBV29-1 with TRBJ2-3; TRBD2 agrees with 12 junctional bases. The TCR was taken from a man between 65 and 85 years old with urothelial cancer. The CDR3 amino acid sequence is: CSVMTSGSRNTQYF. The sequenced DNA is TGCAGCGTTATGACTAGCGGGAGTCGAAATACGCAGTATTTT.